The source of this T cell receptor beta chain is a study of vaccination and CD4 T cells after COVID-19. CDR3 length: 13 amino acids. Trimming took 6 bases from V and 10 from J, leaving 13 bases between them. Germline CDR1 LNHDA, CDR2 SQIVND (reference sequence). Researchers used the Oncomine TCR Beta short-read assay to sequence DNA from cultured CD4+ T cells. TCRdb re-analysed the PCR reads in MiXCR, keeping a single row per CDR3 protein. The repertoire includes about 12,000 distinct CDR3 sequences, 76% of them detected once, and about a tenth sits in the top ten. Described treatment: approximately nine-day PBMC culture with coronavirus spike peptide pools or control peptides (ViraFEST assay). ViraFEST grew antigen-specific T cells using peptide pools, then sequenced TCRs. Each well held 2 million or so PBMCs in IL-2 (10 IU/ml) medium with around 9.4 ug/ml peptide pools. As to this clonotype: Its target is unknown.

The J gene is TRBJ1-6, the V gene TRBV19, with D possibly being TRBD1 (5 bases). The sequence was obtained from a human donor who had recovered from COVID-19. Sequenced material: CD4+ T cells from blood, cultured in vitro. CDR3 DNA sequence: TGTGCCAGTAGGGGGGATCCACGGTCACCCCTCCACTTT. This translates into CASRGDPRSPLHF.